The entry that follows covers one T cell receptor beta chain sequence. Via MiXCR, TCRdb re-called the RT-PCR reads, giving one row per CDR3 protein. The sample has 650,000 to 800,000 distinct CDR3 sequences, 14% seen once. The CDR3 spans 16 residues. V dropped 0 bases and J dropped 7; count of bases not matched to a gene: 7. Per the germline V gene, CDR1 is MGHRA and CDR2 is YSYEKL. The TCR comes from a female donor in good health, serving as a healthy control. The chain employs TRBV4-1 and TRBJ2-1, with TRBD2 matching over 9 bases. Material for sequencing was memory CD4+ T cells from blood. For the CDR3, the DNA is TGCGCCAGCAGCCAAGAAATTAGCGGGAGCCCGAATGAGCAGTTCTTC. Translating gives CASSQEISGSPNEQFF.